This T cell receptor (beta chain) was recovered during a study of blood T cell repertoires in COVID-19. Across the whole study: Donors in the United States, Italy and Spain gave samples during acute or convalescent COVID-19. Sample material is recorded as cDNA or gDNA derived from T cells, B-cell-depleted T cells, or PBMCs.

Germline V gives CDR1 SGDLS, CDR2 YYNGEE. This CDR3 is 15 amino acids long. The V end lost 0 bases, the J end lost 8 bases, and 17 bases lay between the germline ends. As processed by the authors: Reference gene primers were amplified, and this amplification served to estimate nucleated cell counts. The data were produced by immunoSEQ multiplex PCR, yet TCRdb's version contains in-frame clones alone and is incomplete. V, J and clone size were drawn from that table, and D and trimming were deduced from the DNA. The data contain 25,000 to 35,000 clones, about 88% of them singletons. The sequence was collected from a human donor in a cohort sampled during active COVID-19. Sequenced input: peripheral blood. The V call is TRBV9, the J call TRBJ1-1, with a possible D match to TRBD1 (6 bases). As DNA, the CDR3 is TGTGCCAGCAGCGTAGGAGGGGGAGGGGGAAGCGAAGCTTTCTTT. It is translated as CASSVGGGGGSEAFF.